The entry that follows covers one T cell receptor (beta chain) sequence. This entry belongs to a study of control samples from healthy donors and cancer patients. Repertoires were generated with immunoSEQ multiplex PCR, while TCRdb's copy carries only in-frame clones and drops some. The sample has tens of thousands of clones, about nine tenths seen once. Per the germline V gene, CDR1 is MDHEN and CDR2 is SYDVKM. V was pared by 6 bases and J by 4 bases, with 6 bases between. The CDR3 has 11 amino acids. The source is a woman between 70 and 85 years old in good health. The rearrangement links TRBV28 to TRBJ1-1, with unresolved D. The sample consisted of blood. The CDR3 loop reads CASRGFTEAFF. CDR3 in DNA: TGTGCCAGCAGGGGCTTCACTGAAGCTTTCTTT.